One and the same sample provided the 17 T cell receptor beta chains below, sequenced in a study of T cell repertoires in cytomegalovirus infection. TCRdb analysed the reads with MiXCR anew, one entry per CDR3 protein. Of around 330,000 distinct CDR3 sequences listed, roughly 15% are singletons. Sequencing was done on a sample of PBMCs. The receptors here all came from a human donor in good health (CMV status not recorded). Some clones in this sample may be carry-over from other donors' samples.

The chain joins TRBV19 to TRBJ2-1; perhaps D is TRBD1 or TRBD2 (6 bases each). Trimming cost V 6 bases and J 0 bases, with 15 bases left between them. The germline V gene encodes CDR1 LNHDA and CDR2 SQIVND (reference sequence). The CDR3 is made up of 16 amino acids. The CDR3 DNA reads as TGTGCCAGTAGGACGGGGGCAGGGAGCTCCTACAATGAGCAGTTCTTC. Protein sequence: CASRTGAGSSYNEQFF.

This clonotype was found a few times. This chain links TRBV19 with TRBJ2-6, with a weak D call TRBD1 (6 bases). Germline V CDR1 and CDR2: LNHDA, SQIVND (reference sequence). V was trimmed by 5 bases and J by 2 bases, leaving 10 bases between them. CDR3 length: 15 amino acids. CDR3 sequence reads: CASSSYRAGANVLTF. The CDR3 nucleotides are TGTGCCAGTAGTTCCTACAGGGCTGGGGCCAACGTCCTGACTTTC.

As for this clonotype: At one end the junction does not follow the germline gene, possibly because of a read error. The chain is built from TRBV11-3 and TRBJ2-3; D possibly uses TRBD1 or TRBD2 (5 bases each). The CDR3 spans 13 residues. Germline V gene lookup returns CDR1 SGHNT and CDR2 YENEEA. CDR3 loop: CASSLRGADTLYF. The CDR3 region has the DNA TGTGCCAGCAGCTTAAGGGGAGCAGATACGCTGTATTTT.

The chain joins TRBV28 to TRBJ1-5; maybe TRBD1 (6 bases). The CDR3 sequence is 15 residues long. Germline V gives CDR1 MDHEN, CDR2 SYDVKM. V shed 6 bases and J shed 7 bases, with 19 bases lying between them. The CDR3 DNA sequence: TGTGCCAGCAGCCCTAGGCGCAGGGGAGGACAGCCCCAGCATTTT. Protein product: CASSPRRRGGQPQHF.

The chain carries TRBV12-3 or TRBV12-4 and TRBJ1-2; possibly TRBD1 for D (6 bases). Deletions cut 6 bases from V and 3 bases from J, with 14 bases between. The length of the CDR3 is 14 residues. The CDR3 is CASRSGNRDYGYTF. CDR3 in DNA: TGTGCCAGCAGATCGGGGAACAGGGACTATGGCTACACCTTC.

In its sample, this clonotype was seen a few times. J is TRBJ2-2 and V is TRBV7-3; 13 bases agree with TRBD2. CDR3 length: 20 amino acids. CDR1 SGHTA and CDR2 FQGTGA come from the germline V gene. With 5 bases clipped from V and 4 bases from J, the junction kept 16 bases outside the gene matches. CDR3 protein: CASSDHPGLAGAPGTGELFF. The CDR3 region has the DNA TGTGCCAGCAGCGATCATCCCGGACTAGCGGGGGCCCCGGGCACCGGGGAGCTGTTTTTT.

This clonotype was picked up many times. The chain has TRBV7-8 and TRBJ2-7; D may be TRBD1 (6 bases). Between the trimmed V and J ends, which lost 4 bases and 0 bases, there was a span of 16 bases. The CDR3 is 16 residues long. The V gene's germline CDR1 is SGHVS and CDR2 FQNEAQ. CDR3 sequence (DNA): TGTGCCAGCAGCTCCAGCAATCCAGGGGTCTCCTACGAGCAGTACTTC. This translates into CASSSSNPGVSYEQYF.

This chain uses TRBV15 with TRBJ1-5, with 10 bases matching TRBD1. The CDR3 is 15 amino acids. The ends lost 3 bases at V and 5 bases at J; junction bases unmatched: 4. Germline CDR1 and CDR2: LNHNV and YYDKDF (reference sequence). The CDR3 protein is CATSRGGTGDQPQHF. CDR3 nucleotides: TGTGCCACCAGCAGGGGGGGGACAGGGGATCAGCCCCAGCATTTT.

In its sample, this clonotype was seen many times. The chain combines TRBV7-9 with TRBJ1-1; no definite D call. This CDR3 has 12 residues. V shed 5 bases and J shed 4 bases, with 8 bases lying between them. Germline lookup yields CDR1 SEHNR and CDR2 FQNEAQ (reference sequence). The CDR3 loop reads CASSRSSTEAFF. CDR3 nucleotide sequence: TGTGCCAGCAGCAGAAGCAGCACTGAAGCTTTCTTT. The full variable domain, rest sourced from reference TRBV7-9 and TRBJ1-1, is DTGVSQNPRHKITKRGQNVTFRCDPISEHNRLYWYRQTLGQGPEFLTYFQNEAQLEKSRLLSDRFSAERPKGSFSTLEIQRTEQGDSAMYLCASSRSSTEAFFGQGTRLTVV.

V and J are TRBV6-2 or TRBV6-3 and TRBJ2-7, with TRBD2 identical over 7 bases. V lost 0 bases, J lost 0 bases, and 8 bases stayed unmatched. This CDR3 is built from 17 residues. Germline V gene data show CDR1 as MNHEY and CDR2 as SVGEGT. CDR3 DNA: TGTGCCAGCAGTTACTCCCGCCGGCGGGAGTACTCCTACGAGCAGTACTTC. This translates into CASSYSRRREYSYEQYF.

The sample holds a few counts of this clonotype. The J gene is TRBJ2-3, the V gene TRBV6-1, with TRBD1 matching 12 bases. Germline assignment: CDR1 MNHNS and CDR2 SASEGT. The V gene end was trimmed by 4 bases and the J gene end by 6 bases; junction bases not matched to a gene: 2. The CDR3 consists of 14 residues. CDR3 amino acids: CASSVGQGADTQYF. In nucleotides, the CDR3 is TGTGCCAGCAGTGTGGGACAGGGGGCTGATACGCAGTATTTT.

The chain combines TRBV29-1 with TRBJ2-7; D is ambiguous. The length of the CDR3 is 13 residues. Deletions cut 4 bases from V and 0 bases from J, with 10 bases between. Germline CDR1 and CDR2: SQVTM and ANQGSEA. The CDR3 region is CSVGRHLSYEQYF. CDR3 nucleotides: TGCAGCGTTGGGCGACACCTCTCCTACGAGCAGTACTTC.

The chain joins TRBV7-2 to TRBJ2-2, with 11 bases that match TRBD2. The V gene end was trimmed by 3 bases and the J gene end by 0 bases; junction bases not matched to a gene: 0. The V gene's germline CDR1 is SGHTA and CDR2 FQGNSA. The CDR3 length is 16 residues. The CDR3 DNA sequence: TGTGCCAGCAGCTTTAGCGGGGGGGCGAACACCGGGGAGCTGTTTTTT. Its translation is CASSFSGGANTGELFF.

V gene TRBV19 combines with J gene TRBJ2-1; D is perhaps TRBD1 (5 bases). Looked up from germline, CDR1 is LNHDA and CDR2 is SQIVND (reference sequence). The CDR3 runs 14 residues. V was clipped by 0 bases and J by 9 bases, with 12 bases between them. CDR3 residues: CASSIEGRVGEQFF. The CDR3 DNA sequence: TGTGCCAGTAGTATAGAAGGCAGGGTCGGTGAGCAGTTCTTC.

The rearrangement links TRBV28 to TRBJ1-2; a possible D gene is TRBD1 (5 bases). Germline V gives CDR1 MDHEN, CDR2 SYDVKM. CDR3 length: 15 residues. V shed 6 bases and J shed 5 bases, with 19 bases lying between them. The CDR3: CASSTAGERVYGYTF. The DNA of the CDR3 is TGTGCCAGCAGCACTGCGGGGGAGCGCGTGTATGGCTACACCTTC.

This clonotype appeared many times. The CDR3: CASSQAQRDRVMYF. The CDR3 nucleotides are TGTGCCAGCAGCCAAGCGCAGAGGGATCGCGTGATGTACTTC. This sequence joins TRBV14 and TRBJ2-4, with D possibly being TRBD2 (5 bases). There are 14 residues in the CDR3. The germline gives CDR1 SGHDN, CDR2 FVKESK. The ends were cut back, 1 base at V and 15 bases at J, with 19 bases in the middle.

This chain links TRBV27 with TRBJ1-2; the D gene is possibly TRBD1 (5 bases). Trimming took off 5 bases at V and 5 bases at J, with 18 bases between the two ends. Per germline, CDR1 MNHEY and CDR2 SMNVEV (reference sequence). This CDR3 comprises 15 residues. This chain's CDR3 is CASSETWAGSYGYTF. The DNA for the CDR3 is TGTGCCAGCAGTGAGACGTGGGCAGGGTCGTATGGCTACACCTTC.